This is a list of T cell receptor beta chains from one sample in a study of pediatric ulcerative colitis. Sequenced by immunoSEQ multiplex PCR; TCRdb stores in-frame clones only, minus some. The data hold more than 40,000 clones, with 78% observed a single time. Specimen: gut tissue. These receptors were collected from a girl between 10 and 17 years old with moderate ulcerative colitis. CDR3s include the opening cysteine and the closing phenylalanine or tryptophan. A D gene is named only where the DNA matches it firmly.

J gene,D gene,V gene,CDR3 protein
TRBJ2-2,-,TRBV19,CASSSHATGELFF
TRBJ2-7,-,TRBV4-2,CASSQEEKGLYWEQYF
TRBJ1-5,-,TRBV30,CAWSPRFRGNQPQHF
TRBJ1-1,-,TRBV19,CASSYPGPSTEAFF
TRBJ2-2,-,TRBV19,CASSTRQGMWPNTGELFF
TRBJ2-1,-,TRBV20-1,CSAGRVNEQFF
TRBJ1-4,TRBD1,TRBV7-9,CASSQRTGAGNEKLFF
TRBJ1-6,-,TRBV6-6,CASSYGSGRSSPLHF
TRBJ2-7,-,TRBV5-5,CASSGEGSKQYF
TRBJ2-1,-,TRBV7-8,CATSRAHYNEQFF
TRBJ1-5,-,TRBV28,CASRSGSQPQHF
TRBJ1-2,-,TRBV6-6,CASSYRGLGGYTF
TRBJ2-1,-,TRBV7-8,CASTEGGRGSYNEQFF
TRBJ1-3,-,TRBV12-5,CASGLVMAANSGNTIYF
TRBJ1-5,TRBD1,TRBV4-1,CASSQAGTGLRSNQPQHF
TRBJ1-3,-,TRBV6-1,CASRVSRSSGNTIYF
TRBJ2-6,-,TRBV6-1,CASSELRNSGANVLTF
TRBJ2-7,TRBD1,TRBV5-1,CASSPGGGQGTYEQYF
TRBJ1-1,TRBD1,TRBV7-2,CASSQTGQGAQAFF
TRBJ1-1,TRBD1,TRBV5-6,CASSPRQGNWVTEAFF
TRBJ2-2,-,TRBV7-9,CASSPRLLNTGELFF
TRBJ2-1,-,TRBV6-5,CASSYKGSLNEQFF
TRBJ2-2,TRBD1,TRBV28,CASSIWGQGILPNTGELFF
TRBJ2-5,-,TRBV5-4,CASTPAGQETQYF
TRBJ2-1,-,TRBV5-8,CASSARGVGYNEQFF
TRBJ2-1,-,TRBV19,CATLRAGGLNNEQFF
TRBJ1-1,-,TRBV4-3,CASSQSEGAEAFF
-,-,TRBV7-2,CASTPGSSYEQYF
TRBJ2-1,TRBD2,TRBV18,CASSRLAEYNEQFF
TRBJ2-7,TRBD1,TRBV5-1,CASSLGPTGVGYEQYF
TRBJ1-2,-,TRBV30,CAWSSGWLYGYTF
TRBJ1-1,TRBD1,TRBV5-1,CASSPDQTGGPFF
TRBJ1-2,-,TRBV5-1,CASSERASASGYGYTF
TRBJ2-2,-,TRBV6-5,CASSYMNTGELFF
TRBJ2-2,-,TRBV11-2,CASSSWLAGNTGELFF
TRBJ1-2,TRBD1,TRBV5-4,CASSLIRGPTYGYTF
TRBJ2-2,TRBD1,TRBV4-3,CASSQTDRAGELFF
TRBJ2-3,-,TRBV7-2,CASSLDAGSRDTQYF
TRBJ2-3,-,TRBV6-6,CASNGMGLSDTQYF
TRBJ2-7,TRBD2,TRBV6-5,CASSYLAEGYEQYF
TRBJ1-1,TRBD1,TRBV27,CASSFGQGNTEAFF
TRBJ2-1,TRBD2,TRBV7-9,CASRRLADNEQFF
TRBJ2-7,-,TRBV27,CASSPQRGAGGYEQYF
TRBJ1-5,-,TRBV9,CASSEGSSNQPQHF
TRBJ1-5,TRBD1,TRBV28,CASSLQGEGQPQHF
TRBJ2-7,TRBD2,TRBV28,CASSFVVAGSPYEQYF
TRBJ2-7,-,TRBV19,CASALRSSYEQYF
TRBJ1-1,-,TRBV18,CASRHSQDEAFF
TRBJ2-7,-,TRBV7-2,CASSLGRQQGLAEQYF
TRBJ2-1,-,TRBV9,CASSVAASSYNEQFF
TRBJ1-2,-,TRBV11-2,CASSRGQGTYGYTF
TRBJ2-7,TRBD1,TRBV5-1,CASSLGPGTGGIYEQYF
TRBJ2-1,-,TRBV15,CATSRGLDSSYNEQFF
TRBJ2-2,-,TRBV5-1,CASSLEQGWELFF
TRBJ2-7,TRBD1,TRBV6-1,CASSGIVGQAAYEQYF